One and the same sample provided the 30 T cell receptor beta chains below, sequenced in a study of blood T cell repertoires in COVID-19. Profiling relied on immunoSEQ multiplex PCR, and the TCRdb table lists in-frame clones only, not all of them. The sample records 150,000 to 200,000 clones, approximately 90% being singletons. The source material was PBMCs or T cells enriched from blood (not recorded which). These TCRs come from a woman aged 18-30 years who had recovered from COVID-19.

This clone was counted a single time. The chain links TRBV11-2 to TRBJ1-1, with D maybe TRBD1 (6 bases). Trimming left V 3 bases short and J 7 bases short, with 18 bases between. In germline, CDR1 is SGHAT, CDR2 FQNNGV. This CDR3 is 15 amino acids long. The CDR3 loop reads CASSFYRDYIFEAFF. The CDR3 DNA reads as TGTGCCAGCAGCTTTTACAGGGATTACATCTTTGAAGCTTTCTTT.

The chain carries TRBV7-9 and TRBJ2-5, with 12 nucleotides matching TRBD2. With V trimmed by 2 bases and J by 3 bases, 7 bases remained unmatched. The CDR3 has 17 residues. Germline V gives CDR1 SEHNR, CDR2 FQNEAQ (reference sequence). The CDR3 DNA reads as TGTGCCAGCAGCTTAACGTCTAGCGGGAGGGCCAAAGAGACCCAGTACTTC. It codes for CASSLTSSGRAKETQYF.

This clone has ten or more counts. The chain carries TRBV19 and TRBJ2-7; 8 positions agree with TRBD1. Germline V CDR1 and CDR2: LNHDA, SQIVND (reference sequence). V lost 5 bases, J lost 2 bases, and 11 bases stayed unmatched. This CDR3 comprises 16 residues. The CDR3 DNA is TGTGCCAGTAGTTACCGGACAGGGAGTGGAACCTACGAGCAGTACTTC. Translating it yields CASSYRTGSGTYEQYF.

J is TRBJ2-3 and V is TRBV29-1; weak D call: TRBD2 (5 bases). Trimming left V 3 bases short and J 10 bases short, with 11 bases between. This CDR3 contains 11 residues. Germline V gene lookup returns CDR1 SQVTM and CDR2 ANQGSEA. This chain's CDR3 is CSVDQDSAQYF. CDR3 DNA sequence: TGCAGCGTTGACCAGGACTCAGCGCAGTATTTT.

The chain links TRBV27 to TRBJ2-1; TRBD2 agrees at 12 bases. CDR1 is MNHEY, CDR2 SMNVEV, per germline (reference sequence). Losses at the gene ends were 7 bases for V and 7 bases for J; bases not matched to a gene: 14. The CDR3 extends over 17 amino acids. CDR3 nucleotides: TGTGCCAGCATGTTACTGACTAGCGGGAGTTTTAGGAATGAGCAGTTCTTC. It is translated as CASMLLTSGSFRNEQFF.

V and J are TRBV7-9 and TRBJ1-6, with D maybe TRBD1 (5 bases). CDR3 length equals 14 residues. Trimming took off 5 bases at V and 8 bases at J, with 13 bases between the two ends. In germline, CDR1 is SEHNR, CDR2 FQNEAQ (reference sequence). In nucleotides, the CDR3 is TGTGCCAGCAGCGCGTTGGGGGGATATTCACCCCTCCACTTT. The encoded protein is CASSALGGYSPLHF.

This clone came up once. This rearrangement joins TRBV30 to TRBJ1-5; 8 bases are a match to TRBD1. This CDR3 is built from 17 residues. Germline V gene data show CDR1 as GTSNPN and CDR2 as SVGIG (reference sequence). V shed 0 bases, J shed 7 bases, and the junction held 14 bases outside the gene matches. This CDR3 reads CAWSVLDRAGFRQPQHF. Here the CDR3 DNA reads TGTGCCTGGAGTGTACTGGACAGGGCGGGTTTTCGGCAGCCCCAGCATTTT.

The chain recombines TRBV5-6 with TRBJ1-1; a possible D gene is TRBD1 (5 bases). Trimming took off 1 base at V and 2 bases at J, with 15 bases between the two ends. The CDR3 length is 16 residues. In germline, CDR1 is SGHDT, CDR2 YYEEEE. The CDR3: CASSLYLQVRNTEAFF. CDR3 in DNA: TGTGCCAGCAGCTTGTACCTACAGGTCCGTAACACTGAAGCTTTCTTT.

The V and J genes are TRBV7-8 and TRBJ2-1, with 10 bases fitting TRBD2. V dropped 1 base and J dropped 7; count of bases not matched to a gene: 7. From germline, CDR1 is SGHVS and CDR2 FQNEAQ. The CDR3 loop spans 16 amino acids. CDR3: CASSLGPAGGPNEQFF. DNA of the CDR3: TGTGCCAGCAGCTTAGGCCCAGCGGGAGGGCCGAATGAGCAGTTCTTC.

This clone was counted only a few times. The rearrangement joins TRBV2 to TRBJ1-6, with D perhaps matching TRBD1 (5 bases). The V end lost 5 bases, the J end lost 5 bases, and 16 bases lay between the germline ends. CDR1 and CDR2 from the germline V gene are SNHLY and FYNNEI. This CDR3 is built from 16 residues. CDR3 region: CASSRGPPTNNSPLHF. CDR3 sequence (DNA): TGTGCCAGCAGTAGGGGCCCTCCTACCAATAATTCACCCCTCCACTTT.

As concerns this clone: The junction differs from germline at one of its ends, possibly a read error. V usage is TRBV7-3 and J usage is TRBJ1-1, with 10 bases lining up with TRBD1. In germline, CDR1 is SGHTA, CDR2 FQGTGA. The CDR3 covers 16 residues. This chain's CDR3 is CASSLTPTGGRTEAFF. For the CDR3, the DNA is TGTGCCAGCAGCCTAACCCCGACAGGGGGCAGGACTGAAGCTTTCTTT.

The V and J genes are TRBV5-1 and TRBJ2-1, with a tentative D call TRBD2 (6 bases). Germline loops: CDR1 SGHRS, CDR2 YFSETQ. V lost 0 bases and J 2 bases, leaving 9 bases between the germline ends. The CDR3 is 15 amino acids. The CDR3 bases are TGCGCCAGCAGCTTGGCTCGCGGGGCCTACAATGAGCAGTTCTTC. Its translation is CASSLARGAYNEQFF.

This chain joins TRBV9 and TRBJ2-1; the D gene is possibly TRBD1 (6 bases). CDR3 length: 15 residues. Germline V gene lookup returns CDR1 SGDLS and CDR2 YYNGEE. The V end lost 3 bases, the J end lost 3 bases, and 13 bases lay between the germline ends. The CDR3 nucleotides are TGTGCCAGCAGCGAATCCGGACAGAGCTACAATGAGCAGTTCTTC. It translates to CASSESGQSYNEQFF. The variable domain in full, completed from reference TRBV9 and TRBJ2-1, reads DSGVTQTPKHLITATGQRVTLRCSPRSGDLSVYWYQQSLDQGLQFLIQYYNGEERAKGNILERFSAQQFPDLHSELNLSSLELGDSALYFCASSESGQSYNEQFFGPGTRLTVL.

The chain recombines TRBV4-2 with TRBJ2-7; 7 nucleotides align to TRBD1. V shed 5 bases, J shed 0 bases, and the junction held 7 bases outside the gene matches. Germline assignment: CDR1 LGHNA and CDR2 YNFKEQ. This CDR3 comprises 15 residues. CDR3 sequence: CASSTEGDSSYEQYF. The CDR3 DNA reads TGTGCCAGCAGCACTGAGGGGGACAGCTCCTACGAGCAGTACTTC.

The chain employs TRBV5-1 and TRBJ1-1, with a weak D call TRBD1 (5 bases). The CDR3 is 13 residues long. The V gene's germline CDR1 is SGHRS and CDR2 YFSETQ. V lost 1 base and J 3 bases, leaving 7 bases between the germline ends. The CDR3 coding sequence is TGCGCCAGCAGCTTGTCAGGGTACACTGAAGCTTTCTTT. Translated: CASSLSGYTEAFF. Supplemented by reference TRBV5-1 and TRBJ1-1, the full variable domain reads KAGVTQTPRYLIKTRGQQVTLSCSPISGHRSVSWYQQTPGQGLQFLFEYFSETQRNKGNFPGRFSGRQFSNSRSEMNVSTLELGDSALYLCASSLSGYTEAFFGQGTRLTVV.

A few counts support this clone. The chain uses TRBV4-1 and TRBJ2-7; no firm D call. The germline V gene has CDR1 MGHRA and CDR2 YSYEKL. The CDR3 spans 15 residues. Trimming left V 0 bases short and J 0 bases short, with 9 bases between. The CDR3 spells CASSQDVGASYEQYF. The CDR3 nucleotides read TGCGCCAGCAGCCAAGACGTGGGCGCCTCCTACGAGCAGTACTTC.

The rearrangement joins TRBV5-8 to TRBJ1-2, with D possibly matching TRBD1 (5 bases). Germline V gene data show CDR1 as SGHTS and CDR2 as YDEGEE. Trimming cost V 5 bases and J 8 bases, with 13 bases left between them. The CDR3 is made up of 12 amino acids. CDR3 DNA sequence: TGTGCCAGCAGTCAGGGTACACGGGGCTACACCTTC. The encoded protein is CASSQGTRGYTF.

The chain links TRBV29-1 to TRBJ2-5; maybe TRBD1 (6 bases). This CDR3 comprises 16 residues. Germline loops: CDR1 SQVTM, CDR2 ANQGSEA. The V end lost 4 bases, the J end lost 4 bases, and 22 bases lay between the germline ends. The CDR3 sequence: CSVGDYRDIEGETQYF. The CDR3 bases are TGCAGCGTTGGGGATTACCGGGACATCGAGGGAGAGACCCAGTACTTC.

This clone was seen a handful of times. The sample has other DNA sequences that encode this CDR3 too. The J gene is TRBJ2-7, the V gene TRBV4-1; 8 positions agree with TRBD2. In germline, CDR1 is MGHRA, CDR2 YSYEKL. The CDR3 runs to 14 residues. V was pared by 1 base and J by 3 bases, with 2 bases of the junction left unmatched. Written as DNA, the CDR3 is TGCGCCAGCAGCCAAGGAACTAGCGGCTACGAGCAGTACTTC. Translated: CASSQGTSGYEQYF.

This clone has a handful of counts. The chain has TRBV5-8 and TRBJ2-6, with D hard to call. CDR3 length: 16 residues. The V and J ends lost 2 bases and 4 bases respectively, with 13 bases between them. Germline V CDR1 and CDR2: SGHTS, YDEGEE. CDR3 bases: TGTGCCAGCAGCTTAGAAGGAGTTACAGGGGCCAACGTCCTGACTTTC. It encodes CASSLEGVTGANVLTF.

The chain joins TRBV29-1 to TRBJ2-2; D not certain. Looked up from germline, CDR1 is SQVTM and CDR2 is ANQGSEA. CDR3 length: 14 amino acids. V shed 7 bases and J shed 0 bases, with 12 bases lying between them. In nucleotides, the CDR3 is TGCAGCGCCGAAGACCCCGCGAACACCGGGGAGCTGTTTTTT. This gives the protein CSAEDPANTGELFF.

The J gene is TRBJ1-3, the V gene TRBV2, with D unresolved. The CDR3 runs 12 residues. Trimming stripped 4 bases from V and 2 bases from J, with 3 bases between. In germline, CDR1 is SNHLY, CDR2 FYNNEI. The CDR3 region has the DNA TGTGCCAGCAGTGTAACTGGAAACACCATATATTTT. It translates to CASSVTGNTIYF.

The rearrangement joins TRBV7-2 to TRBJ1-1; the D is unclear. The CDR3 spans 14 residues. CDR1 is SGHTA, CDR2 FQGNSA, per germline. V was shortened by 1 base and J by 6 bases, with 12 bases between the two germline ends. Here the CDR3 DNA reads TGTGCCAGCAGCTTAGATCCTTCACGGGCTGAAGCTTTCTTT. Its protein product is CASSLDPSRAEAFF.

In its sample, this clone was seen once. The chain couples TRBV7-8 to TRBJ2-1; 7 nucleotides line up with TRBD1. The CDR3 has 17 amino acids. Unmatched junction bases numbered 12, after V lost 5 bases and J lost 2 bases. Germline CDR1 SGHVS, CDR2 FQNEAQ. The CDR3, as DNA: TGTGCCAGCAGCACACTAGTAGGGGACAGACCCTACAATGAGCAGTTCTTC. It translates to CASSTLVGDRPYNEQFF.

The V and J genes are TRBV30 and TRBJ2-6, with D hard to call. Trimming pared 8 bases from V and 8 bases from J, leaving 13 bases between. Germline loops: CDR1 GTSNPN, CDR2 SVGIG (reference sequence). The CDR3 is 12 amino acids. CDR3 nucleotide sequence: TGTGCCGGAACTCGGGTGTCCAACGTCCTGACTTTC. Amino acids: CAGTRVSNVLTF. The whole variable domain, filled in from reference TRBV30 and TRBJ2-6, reads SQTIHQWPATLVQPVGSPLSLECTVEGTSNPNLYWYRQAAGRGLQLLFYSVGIGQISSEVPQNLSASRPQDRQFILSSKKLLLSDSGFYLCAGTRVSNVLTFGAGSRLTVL.

This chain connects TRBV12-3 or TRBV12-4 to TRBJ2-7, with a tentative D call TRBD1 (5 bases). V dropped 6 bases and J dropped 7 bases, with 13 bases sitting between them. The CDR3 sequence is 12 residues long. The CDR3 coding sequence is TGTGCCAGCAGACAGGAGCTGAGGGAGCAGTACTTC. Amino acid sequence: CASRQELREQYF.

The chain recombines TRBV9 with TRBJ2-1; 7 positions agree with TRBD2. The junction had 2 bases not matched to a gene; V was cut back by 0 bases and J by 2 bases. The CDR3 length is 15 residues. The germline CDR1 and CDR2 sequences are SGDLS and YYNGEE. DNA of the CDR3: TGTGCCAGCAGCGTAGCAGCGGGGACCTACAATGAGCAGTTCTTC. Translation: CASSVAAGTYNEQFF.

This chain links TRBV21-1 with TRBJ1-3. TRBV21-1 is assigned pseudogene status. The CDR3 runs to 18 residues. For the CDR3, the DNA is TGTGCCAGCAGTCCGAGGCGCGATAACCTCCGCTCTGGAAACACCATATATTTT. As protein: CASSPRRDNLRSGNTIYF.

CDR3 residues: CASSEWRNTEAFF. CDR3 in DNA: TGTGCCAGCAGTGAATGGAGGAACACTGAAGCTTTCTTT. The chain recombines TRBV25-1 with TRBJ1-1; no firm D call. Trimming took off 1 base at V and 1 base at J, with 4 bases between the two ends. This CDR3 spans 13 amino acids. Germline lookup yields CDR1 MGHDK and CDR2 SYGVNS.

This chain connects TRBV5-4 to TRBJ2-3, with a tentative D call TRBD2 (5 bases). Germline-derived CDR1 and CDR2 are SGHNT and YYREEE (reference sequence). Trimming stripped 4 bases from V and 6 bases from J, with 12 bases between. This CDR3 comprises 13 residues. The CDR3 DNA is TGTGCCAGCAGCCCCCGGCGCGGGGATACGCAGTATTTT. Its translation: CASSPRRGDTQYF. The entire variable domain, with the rest obtained from reference TRBV5-4 and TRBJ2-3, is as follows: ETGVTQSPTHLIKTRGQQVTLRCSSQSGHNTVSWYQQALGQGPQFIFQYYREEENGRGNFPPRFSGLQFPNYSSELNVNALELDDSALYLCASSPRRGDTQYFGPGTRLTVL.